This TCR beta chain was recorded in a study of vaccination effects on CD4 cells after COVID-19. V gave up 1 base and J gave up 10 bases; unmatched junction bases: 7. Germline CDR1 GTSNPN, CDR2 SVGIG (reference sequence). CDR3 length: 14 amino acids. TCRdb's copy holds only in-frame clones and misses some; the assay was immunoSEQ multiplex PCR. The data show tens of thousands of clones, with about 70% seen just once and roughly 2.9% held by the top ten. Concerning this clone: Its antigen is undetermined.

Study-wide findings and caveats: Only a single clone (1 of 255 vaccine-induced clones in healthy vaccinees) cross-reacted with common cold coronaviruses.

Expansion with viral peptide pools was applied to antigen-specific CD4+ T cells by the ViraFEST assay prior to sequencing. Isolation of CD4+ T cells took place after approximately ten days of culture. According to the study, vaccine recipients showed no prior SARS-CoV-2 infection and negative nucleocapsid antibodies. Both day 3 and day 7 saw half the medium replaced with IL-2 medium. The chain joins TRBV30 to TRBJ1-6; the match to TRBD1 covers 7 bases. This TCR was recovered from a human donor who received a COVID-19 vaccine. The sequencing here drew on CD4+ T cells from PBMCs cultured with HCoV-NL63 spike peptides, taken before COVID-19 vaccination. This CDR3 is CAWSAGGVRSPLHF. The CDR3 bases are TGTGCCTGGAGTGCAGGGGGGGTTCGGTCACCCCTCCACTTT. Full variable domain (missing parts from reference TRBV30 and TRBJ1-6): SQTIHQWPATLVQPVGSPLSLECTVEGTSNPNLYWYRQAAGRGLQLLFYSVGIGQISSEVPQNLSASRPQDRQFILSSKKLLLSDSGFYLCAWSAGGVRSPLHFGNGTRLTVT.